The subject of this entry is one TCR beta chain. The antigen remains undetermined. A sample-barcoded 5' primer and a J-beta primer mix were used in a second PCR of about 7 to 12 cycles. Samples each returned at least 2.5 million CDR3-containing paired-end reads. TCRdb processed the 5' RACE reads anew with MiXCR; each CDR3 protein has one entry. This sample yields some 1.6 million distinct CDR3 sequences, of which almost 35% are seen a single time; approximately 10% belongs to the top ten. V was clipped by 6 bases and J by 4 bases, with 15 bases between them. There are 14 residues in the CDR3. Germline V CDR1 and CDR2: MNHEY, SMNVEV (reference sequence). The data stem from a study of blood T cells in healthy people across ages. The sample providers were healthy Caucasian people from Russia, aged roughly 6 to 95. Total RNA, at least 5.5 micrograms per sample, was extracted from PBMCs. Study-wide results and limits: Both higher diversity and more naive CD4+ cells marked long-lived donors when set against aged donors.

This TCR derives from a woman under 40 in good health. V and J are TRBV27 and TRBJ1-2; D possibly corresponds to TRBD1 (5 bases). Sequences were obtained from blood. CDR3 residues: CASSPSPGRYGYTF. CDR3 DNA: TGTGCCAGCAGCCCCTCCCCGGGGCGCTATGGCTACACCTTC.